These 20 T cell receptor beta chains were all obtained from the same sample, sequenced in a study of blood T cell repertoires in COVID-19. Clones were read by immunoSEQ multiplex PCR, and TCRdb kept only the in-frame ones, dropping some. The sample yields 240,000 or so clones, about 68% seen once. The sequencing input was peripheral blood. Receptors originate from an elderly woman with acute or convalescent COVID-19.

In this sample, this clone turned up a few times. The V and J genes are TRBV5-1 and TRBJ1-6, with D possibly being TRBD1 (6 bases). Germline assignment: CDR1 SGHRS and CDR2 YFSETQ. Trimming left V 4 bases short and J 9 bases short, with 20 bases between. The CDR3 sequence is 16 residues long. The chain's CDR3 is CASSPGQPPSASPLHF. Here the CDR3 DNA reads TGCGCCAGCAGCCCCGGACAGCCCCCTTCGGCTTCACCCCTCCACTTT.

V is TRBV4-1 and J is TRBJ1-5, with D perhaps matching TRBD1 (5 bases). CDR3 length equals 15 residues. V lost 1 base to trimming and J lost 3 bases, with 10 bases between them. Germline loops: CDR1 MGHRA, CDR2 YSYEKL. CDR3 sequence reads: CASSQAQGPNQPQHF. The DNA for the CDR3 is TGCGCCAGCAGCCAAGCGCAGGGCCCCAATCAGCCCCAGCATTTT.

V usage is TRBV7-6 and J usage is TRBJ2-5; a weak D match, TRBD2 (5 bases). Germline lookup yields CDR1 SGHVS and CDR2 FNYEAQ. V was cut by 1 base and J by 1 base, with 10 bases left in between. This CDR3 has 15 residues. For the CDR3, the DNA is TGTGCCAGCAGCTTAGAAGCGGAGACCCAAGAGACCCAGTACTTC. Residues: CASSLEAETQETQYF.

The CDR3 loop is CASSHLDRATNEKLFF. The CDR3 nucleotides read TGCGCCAGCAGCCACCTCGACAGGGCAACTAATGAAAAACTGTTTTTT. The rearrangement uses TRBV4-1 and TRBJ1-4; 7 bases are a match to TRBD1. Germline CDR1 is MGHRA and CDR2 is YSYEKL. With 3 bases clipped from V and 0 bases from J, the junction kept 4 bases outside the gene matches. The CDR3 contains 16 residues.

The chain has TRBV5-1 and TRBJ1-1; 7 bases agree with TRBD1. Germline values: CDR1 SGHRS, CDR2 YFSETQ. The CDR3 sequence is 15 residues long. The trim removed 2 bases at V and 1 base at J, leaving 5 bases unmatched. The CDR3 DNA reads TGCGCCAGCAGCTTCGCCGGGACAGCGAACACTGAAGCTTTCTTT. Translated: CASSFAGTANTEAFF.

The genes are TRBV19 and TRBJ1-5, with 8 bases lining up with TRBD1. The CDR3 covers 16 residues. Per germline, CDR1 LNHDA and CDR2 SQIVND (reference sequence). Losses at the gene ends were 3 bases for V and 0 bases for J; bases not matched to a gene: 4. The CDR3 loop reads CASSIGQGLSNQPQHF. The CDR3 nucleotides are TGTGCCAGTAGTATCGGACAGGGCCTTAGCAATCAGCCCCAGCATTTT.

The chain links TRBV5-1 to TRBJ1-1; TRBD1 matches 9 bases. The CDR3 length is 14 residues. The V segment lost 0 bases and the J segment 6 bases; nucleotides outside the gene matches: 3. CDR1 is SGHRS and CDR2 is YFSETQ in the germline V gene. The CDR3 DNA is TGCGCCAGCAGCTTGGGACAGGGGGGATCTGAAGCTTTCTTT. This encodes CASSLGQGGSEAFF.

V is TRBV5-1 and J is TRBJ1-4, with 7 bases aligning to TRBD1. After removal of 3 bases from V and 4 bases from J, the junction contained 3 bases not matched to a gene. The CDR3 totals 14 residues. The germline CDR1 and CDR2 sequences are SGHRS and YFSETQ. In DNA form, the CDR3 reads TGCGCCAGCAGCTCCGGACAGGATAATGAAAAACTGTTTTTT. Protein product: CASSSGQDNEKLFF.

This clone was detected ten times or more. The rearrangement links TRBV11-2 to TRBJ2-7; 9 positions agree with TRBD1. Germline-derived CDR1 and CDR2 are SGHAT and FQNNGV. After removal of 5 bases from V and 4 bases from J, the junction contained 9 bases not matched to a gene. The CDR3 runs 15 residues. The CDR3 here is CASSVAPGQGYEQYF. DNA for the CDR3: TGTGCCAGCAGCGTTGCTCCGGGACAGGGTTACGAGCAGTACTTC. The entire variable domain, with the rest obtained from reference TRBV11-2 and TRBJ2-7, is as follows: EAGVAQSPRYKIIEKRQSVAFWCNPISGHATLYWYQQILGQGPKLLIQFQNNGVVDDSQLPKDRFSAERLKGVDSTLKIQPAKLEDSAVYLCASSVAPGQGYEQYFGPGTRLTVT.

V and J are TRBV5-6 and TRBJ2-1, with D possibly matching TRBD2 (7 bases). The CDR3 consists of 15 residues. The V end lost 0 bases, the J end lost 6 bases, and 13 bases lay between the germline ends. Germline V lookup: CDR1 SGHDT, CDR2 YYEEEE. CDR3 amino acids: CASSLGEGDINEQFF. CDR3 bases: TGTGCCAGCAGCTTGGGGGAGGGGGATATCAATGAGCAGTTCTTC.

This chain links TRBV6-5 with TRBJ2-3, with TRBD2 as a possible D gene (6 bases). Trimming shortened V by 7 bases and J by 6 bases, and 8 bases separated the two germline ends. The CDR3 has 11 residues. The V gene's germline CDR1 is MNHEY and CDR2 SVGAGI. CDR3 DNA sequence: TGTGCCAGCAAGGGGAGGGATACGCAGTATTTT. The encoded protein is CASKGRDTQYF.

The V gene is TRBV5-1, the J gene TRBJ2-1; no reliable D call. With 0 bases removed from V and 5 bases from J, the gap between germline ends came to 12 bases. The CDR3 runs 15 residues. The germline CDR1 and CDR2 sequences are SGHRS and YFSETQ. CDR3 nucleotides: TGCGCCAGCAGCTTGGGCAGTACGAGGAACAATGAGCAGTTCTTC. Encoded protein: CASSLGSTRNNEQFF.

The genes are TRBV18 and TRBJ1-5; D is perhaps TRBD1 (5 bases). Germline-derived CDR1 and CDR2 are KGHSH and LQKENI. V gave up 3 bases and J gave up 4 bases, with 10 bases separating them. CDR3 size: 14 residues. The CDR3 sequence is CASSPGPRNQPQHF. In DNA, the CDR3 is TGTGCCAGCTCACCGGGGCCAAGGAATCAGCCCCAGCATTTT.

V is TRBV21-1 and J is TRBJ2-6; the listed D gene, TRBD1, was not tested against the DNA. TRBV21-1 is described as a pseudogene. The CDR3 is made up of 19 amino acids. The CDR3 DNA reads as TGTGCCAGCAGCAAAGGGGGACAGGTTATTATCTCTGGGGCCAACGTCCTGACTTTC. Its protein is CASSKGGQVIISGANVLTF.

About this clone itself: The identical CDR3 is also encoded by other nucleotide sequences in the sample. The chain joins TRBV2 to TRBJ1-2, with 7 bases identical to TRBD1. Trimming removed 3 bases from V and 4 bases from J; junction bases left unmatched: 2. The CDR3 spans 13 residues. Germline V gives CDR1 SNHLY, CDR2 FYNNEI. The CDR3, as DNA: TGTGCCAGCAGTGAGACAGGGCTCTATGGCTACACCTTC. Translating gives CASSETGLYGYTF.

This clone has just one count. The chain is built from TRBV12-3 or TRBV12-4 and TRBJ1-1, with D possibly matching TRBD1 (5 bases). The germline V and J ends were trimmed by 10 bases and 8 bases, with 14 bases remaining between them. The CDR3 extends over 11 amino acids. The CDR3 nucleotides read TGTGCCACCAAGGGGCGCCTAGAAGCTTTCTTT. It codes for CATKGRLEAFF.

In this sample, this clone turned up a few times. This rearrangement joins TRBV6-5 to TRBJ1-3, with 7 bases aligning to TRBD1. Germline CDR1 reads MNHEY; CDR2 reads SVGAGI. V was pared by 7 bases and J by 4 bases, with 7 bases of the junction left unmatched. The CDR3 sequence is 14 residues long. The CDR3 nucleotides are TGTGCCAGCACCGACAGGGTCGAAGGAAACACCATATATTTT. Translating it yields CASTDRVEGNTIYF.

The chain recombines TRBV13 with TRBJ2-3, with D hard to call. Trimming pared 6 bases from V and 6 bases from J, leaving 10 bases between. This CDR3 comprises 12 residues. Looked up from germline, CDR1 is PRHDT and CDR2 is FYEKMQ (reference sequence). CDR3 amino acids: CASRAKLDTQYF. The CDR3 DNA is TGTGCCAGCAGGGCAAAATTGGATACGCAGTATTTT.

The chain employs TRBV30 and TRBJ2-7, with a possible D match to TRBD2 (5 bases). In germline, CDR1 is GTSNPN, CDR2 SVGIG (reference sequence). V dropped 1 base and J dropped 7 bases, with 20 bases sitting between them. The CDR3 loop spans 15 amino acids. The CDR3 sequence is CAWSASRTGPEEQYF. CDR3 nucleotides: TGTGCCTGGAGTGCGTCTCGGACTGGCCCTGAAGAGCAGTACTTC. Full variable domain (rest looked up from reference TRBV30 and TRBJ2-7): SQTIHQWPATLVQPVGSPLSLECTVEGTSNPNLYWYRQAAGRGLQLLFYSVGIGQISSEVPQNLSASRPQDRQFILSSKKLLLSDSGFYLCAWSASRTGPEEQYFGPGTRLTVT.

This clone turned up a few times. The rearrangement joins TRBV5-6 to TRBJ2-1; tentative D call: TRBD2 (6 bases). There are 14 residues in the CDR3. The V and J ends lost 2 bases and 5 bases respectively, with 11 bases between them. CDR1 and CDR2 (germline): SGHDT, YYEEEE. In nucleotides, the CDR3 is TGTGCCAGCAGCTTATTGGGGGGAGACAATGAGCAGTTCTTC. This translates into CASSLLGGDNEQFF.